The 27 T cell receptor beta chains given below trace back to one sample, sequenced in a study of cytomegalovirus exposure and HLA in healthy donors. PCR used 60 Vbeta primers and 13 Jbeta primers. Clones were sequenced by immunoSEQ multiplex PCR, and TCRdb holds only the in-frame ones, with some missing. The sample totals under 95,000 clones. Material for sequencing was PBMCs. The receptors originated from a man younger than 30 in good health and CMV-seropositive.

The chain carries TRBV30 and TRBJ2-7, with TRBD1 as a possible D gene (5 bases). V lost 1 base and J lost 3, with 7 bases in between. This CDR3 has 12 residues. Germline loops: CDR1 GTSNPN, CDR2 SVGIG (reference sequence). The CDR3 spells CAWSAQVYEQYF. CDR3 sequence (DNA): TGTGCCTGGAGTGCACAGGTCTACGAGCAGTACTTC.

The V call is TRBV19, the J call TRBJ2-1, with D perhaps matching TRBD2 (5 bases). V lost 5 bases and J lost 1, with 12 bases in between. This CDR3 is 15 amino acids long. In germline, CDR1 is LNHDA, CDR2 SQIVND (reference sequence). The CDR3 DNA reads as TGTGCCAGTAGTGCTTCCACGGGATCCTACAATGAGCAGTTCTTC. Residues: CASSASTGSYNEQFF.

This chain connects TRBV2 to TRBJ1-6; the D is unclear. This CDR3 is 11 amino acids long. Trimming removed 2 bases at V and 9 bases at J, with 2 bases between. Per the germline V gene, CDR1 is SNHLY and CDR2 is FYNNEI. The CDR3 DNA reads as TGTGCCAGCAGTGAACTTTCACCCCTCCACTTT. It is translated as CASSELSPLHF. Supplemented by reference TRBV2 and TRBJ1-6, the full variable domain reads EPEVTQTPSHQVTQMGQEVILRCVPISNHLYFYWYRQILGQKVEFLVSFYNNEISEKSEIFDDQFSVERPDGSNFTLKIRSTKLEDSAMYFCASSELSPLHFGNGTRLTVT.

This chain connects TRBV19 to TRBJ2-7, with a weak D call TRBD2 (6 bases). Trimming cost V 5 bases and J 2 bases, with 13 bases left between them. This CDR3 has 14 residues. Germline V gene data show CDR1 as LNHDA and CDR2 as SQIVND (reference sequence). CDR3 nucleotide sequence: TGTGCCAGTAGTTCTTCCGGGGGTACCTACGAGCAGTACTTC. It is translated as CASSSSGGTYEQYF.

This chain's CDR3 is CASSLQGGISTDTQYF. The CDR3 nucleotides are TGTGCCAGCAGCTTGCAGGGTGGTATCTCCACAGATACGCAGTATTTT. V is TRBV5-8 and J is TRBJ2-3, with D possibly TRBD1 on 5 matching bases. Per the germline V gene, CDR1 is SGHTS and CDR2 is YDEGEE. Trimming removed 1 base at V and 2 bases at J, with 14 bases between. CDR3 length: 16 residues.

This chain uses TRBV27 with TRBJ1-1, with unresolved D. Germline CDR1 MNHEY, CDR2 SMNVEV (reference sequence). V was pared by 4 bases and J by 1 base, with 13 bases between. CDR3 length equals 15 residues. The CDR3 region has the DNA TGTGCCAGCAGTTACAAACCCGCAGGGAACACTGAAGCTTTCTTT. It is translated as CASSYKPAGNTEAFF.

The rearrangement uses TRBV7-9 and TRBJ2-1; 7 nucleotides line up with TRBD2. Germline loops: CDR1 SEHNR, CDR2 FQNEAQ (reference sequence). Germline trimming cut 2 bases from V and 7 bases from J; bases unmatched to any gene: 5. CDR3 length: 14 residues. In DNA, the CDR3 is TGTGCCAGCAGCTTAACTCTAGCGGAGAATGAGCAGTTCTTC. Its protein is CASSLTLAENEQFF.

CDR3 amino acids: CASRPPGKDYGYTF. The CDR3 region has the DNA TGCGCCAGCAGGCCACCAGGGAAGGACTATGGCTACACCTTC. This rearrangement joins TRBV4-1 to TRBJ1-2, with a possible D match to TRBD1 (5 bases). The CDR3 loop spans 14 amino acids. V was cut by 6 bases and J by 3 bases, with 14 bases left in between. Germline CDR1 MGHRA, CDR2 YSYEKL.

The V gene is TRBV5-6, the J gene TRBJ2-1; D unclear. This CDR3 spans 16 amino acids. V dropped 3 bases and J dropped 0 bases, with 13 bases sitting between them. Per the germline V gene, CDR1 is SGHDT and CDR2 is YYEEEE. The CDR3 bases are TGTGCCAGCAGCTCACAGTCCAAGTTCTCCTACAATGAGCAGTTCTTC. Encoded protein: CASSSQSKFSYNEQFF.

The V gene is TRBV28, the J gene TRBJ1-5; the D gene is possibly TRBD1 (6 bases). Germline values: CDR1 MDHEN, CDR2 SYDVKM. This CDR3 contains 12 residues. V lost 5 bases and J 6 bases, leaving 8 bases between the germline ends. CDR3 nucleotides: TGTGCCAGCAGTCAACAGGGTCAGCCCCAGCATTTT. It encodes CASSQQGQPQHF.

The V call is TRBV7-9, the J call TRBJ1-1; no reliable D call. V gave up 5 bases and J gave up 7 bases, with 11 bases separating them. Germline assignment: CDR1 SEHNR and CDR2 FQNEAQ (reference sequence). The length of the CDR3 is 12 residues. DNA for the CDR3: TGTGCCAGCAGCCCATCCGACTTTGAAGCTTTCTTT. Protein sequence: CASSPSDFEAFF.

V and J are TRBV7-6 and TRBJ2-7; 8 bases match TRBD1. This CDR3 is built from 20 residues. Germline CDR1 SGHVS, CDR2 FNYEAQ. J was trimmed by 2 bases and V by 1 base; bases with no gene match: 19. The CDR3 loop reads CASSLDFTGTGYFNPYEQYF. DNA for the CDR3: TGTGCCAGCAGCTTAGACTTTACCGGGACAGGATATTTCAATCCCTACGAGCAGTACTTC.

This chain connects TRBV29-1 to TRBJ1-4; the D gene is possibly TRBD1 (5 bases). Germline loops: CDR1 SQVTM, CDR2 ANQGSEA. The CDR3 totals 11 residues. Trimming shortened V by 4 bases and J by 8 bases, and 8 bases separated the two germline ends. The CDR3 region is CSVARGEKLFF. CDR3 DNA sequence: TGCAGCGTTGCCCGGGGGGAAAAACTGTTTTTT.

This chain uses TRBV2 with TRBJ1-2, with D possibly matching TRBD1 (6 bases). Trimming took 8 bases from V and 5 from J, leaving 18 bases between them. CDR3 length: 14 amino acids. The germline gives CDR1 SNHLY, CDR2 FYNNEI. CDR3: CASLQGSSPYGYTF. CDR3 DNA sequence: TGTGCCAGCTTACAGGGCAGCTCACCGTATGGCTACACCTTC.

The V gene is TRBV19, the J gene TRBJ1-4, with 8 bases identical to TRBD1. The CDR3 length is 17 residues. CDR1 LNHDA and CDR2 SQIVND come from the germline V gene (reference sequence). V lost 10 bases to trimming and J lost 13 bases; unmatched junction nucleotides: 26. CDR3 coding DNA: TGTGCCACTCAAAAGGGGCTCGTTGGGACAGGAACCCCAAGACTGTTTTTT. This sequence encodes CATQKGLVGTGTPRLFF.

The V gene is TRBV5-1, the J gene TRBJ2-5, with D possibly matching TRBD1 (6 bases). V was trimmed by 2 bases and J by 3 bases, leaving 11 bases between them. The CDR3 loop spans 14 amino acids. Germline CDR1 SGHRS, CDR2 YFSETQ. CDR3 protein: CASSFSQGKETQYF. The CDR3 bases are TGCGCCAGCAGCTTCTCACAGGGCAAAGAGACCCAGTACTTC.

The CDR3 is CASSQELAGNQPQHF. The DNA of the CDR3 is TGTGCCAGCAGCCAAGAACTCGCAGGGAATCAGCCCCAGCATTTT. This chain connects TRBV4-2 to TRBJ1-5, with a weak D call TRBD1 (5 bases). CDR1 and CDR2 (germline): LGHNA, YNFKEQ. The CDR3 consists of 15 residues. The ends were cut back, 0 bases at V and 4 bases at J, with 10 bases in the middle.

The V gene is TRBV18, the J gene TRBJ1-3; D may be TRBD1 (6 bases). Germline V gene lookup returns CDR1 KGHSH and CDR2 LQKENI. The CDR3 runs 15 residues. Trimming removed 5 bases from V and 0 bases from J, with 11 bases in between. The CDR3 coding sequence is TGTGCCAGCTCATTGACAGGACTCTCTGGAAACACCATATATTTT. Translated, it gives CASSLTGLSGNTIYF.

This chain links TRBV6-1 with TRBJ1-5, with 7 bases lining up with TRBD1. Losses at the gene ends were 8 bases for V and 6 bases for J; bases not matched to a gene: 4. This CDR3 is built from 12 residues. CDR1 MNHNS and CDR2 SASEGT come from the germline V gene. CDR3 bases: TGTGCCAGCCGACAGGGCAGTCAGCCCCAGCATTTT. Protein product: CASRQGSQPQHF.

This chain connects TRBV25-1 to TRBJ2-7, with D possibly being TRBD1 (6 bases). Per the germline V gene, CDR1 is MGHDK and CDR2 is SYGVNS. The CDR3 runs 16 residues. With 9 bases removed from V and 1 base from J, the gap between germline ends came to 22 bases. The CDR3 DNA is TGTGCCAGAAAGCCCTACCACAGGGACCTTTCCTACGAGCAGTACTTC. Translating it yields CARKPYHRDLSYEQYF.

The DNA of the CDR3 is TGCAGCGTTGAAGGGGAGATCTATGGCTACACCTTC. Its translation: CSVEGEIYGYTF. V is TRBV29-1 and J is TRBJ1-2, with D unclear. The V and J ends lost 1 base and 4 bases respectively, with 7 bases between them. Germline loops: CDR1 SQVTM, CDR2 ANQGSEA. The CDR3 is 12 residues long.

The rearrangement joins TRBV5-1 to TRBJ2-2, with 8 bases that match TRBD2. This CDR3 has 16 amino acids. CDR1 SGHRS and CDR2 YFSETQ come from the germline V gene. V was pared by 0 bases and J by 6 bases, with 7 bases of the junction left unmatched. The CDR3 nucleotides are TGCGCCAGCAGCTTGGACCAGCGGGGGTTTCCCGGGGAGCTGTTTTTT. This codes for CASSLDQRGFPGELFF.

The rearrangement links TRBV4-1 to TRBJ2-5, with a tentative D call TRBD2 (6 bases). Matching the DNA end better, TRBJ2-7 makes the J call doubtful. The CDR3 has 15 amino acids. Germline CDR1 reads MGHRA; CDR2 reads YSYEKL. The CDR3 DNA reads TGCGCCAGCAGCCAATCCAGGCGGGGTCTCGACGAGCAGTACTTC. Translation gives CASSQSRRGLDEQYF.

J is TRBJ2-7 and V is TRBV11-2; possible D gene TRBD2, 6 bases. Between the trimmed V and J ends, which lost 5 bases and 2 bases, there was a span of 22 bases. This CDR3 has 17 residues. Germline V gene sequence: CDR1 SGHAT, CDR2 FQNNGV. DNA of the CDR3: TGTGCCAGCAGCCCCACCGGGGGTGTGGGAGAGGCCTACGAGCAGTACTTC. Protein sequence: CASSPTGGVGEAYEQYF.

The CDR3 protein is CASTLRTGGYYGYTF. The CDR3 DNA reads TGTGCCAGCACATTACGGACAGGGGGTTATTATGGCTACACCTTC. The V and J genes are TRBV6-5 and TRBJ1-2; 10 bases are shared with TRBD1. CDR1 is MNHEY and CDR2 is SVGAGI in the germline V gene. The junction had 10 bases not matched to a gene; V was cut back by 7 bases and J by 5 bases. CDR3 length equals 15 residues.

The J gene is TRBJ1-6, the V gene TRBV5-1, with D unresolved. CDR1 is SGHRS, CDR2 YFSETQ, per germline. Trimming took off 4 bases at V and 9 bases at J, with 14 bases between the two ends. The CDR3 has 14 amino acids. The DNA of the CDR3 is TGCGCCAGCAGCCCCCGGGGAAAGAGTTCACCCCTCCACTTT. Protein sequence: CASSPRGKSSPLHF.

V is TRBV7-2 and J is TRBJ1-2, with a possible D match to TRBD1 (5 bases). The CDR3 consists of 14 residues. The germline CDR1 and CDR2 sequences are SGHTA and FQGNSA. V was cut by 5 bases and J by 8 bases, with 18 bases left in between. The CDR3 reads CASSAMRDAGGYTF. The CDR3 nucleotides read TGTGCCAGCAGCGCAATGCGGGACGCGGGGGGCTACACCTTC.